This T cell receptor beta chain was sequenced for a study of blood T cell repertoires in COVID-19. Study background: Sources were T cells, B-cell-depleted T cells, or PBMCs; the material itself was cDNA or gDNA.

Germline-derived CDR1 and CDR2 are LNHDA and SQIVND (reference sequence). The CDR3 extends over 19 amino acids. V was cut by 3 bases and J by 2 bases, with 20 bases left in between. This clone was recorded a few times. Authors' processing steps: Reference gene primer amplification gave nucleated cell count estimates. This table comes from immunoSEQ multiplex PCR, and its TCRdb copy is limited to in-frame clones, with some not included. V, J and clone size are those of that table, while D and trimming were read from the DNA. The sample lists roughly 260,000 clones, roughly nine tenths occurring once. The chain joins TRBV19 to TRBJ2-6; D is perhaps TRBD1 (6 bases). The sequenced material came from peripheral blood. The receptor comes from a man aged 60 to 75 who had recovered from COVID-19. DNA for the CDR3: TGTGCCAGTAGTATCCCCCTGTGGGTGGGGGCCACTGGGGCCAACGTCCTGACTTTC. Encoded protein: CASSIPLWVGATGANVLTF.